The clone carrying this T cell receptor (beta chain) has a single count. Its antigen is not known. A single record per CDR3 protein comes from TCRdb applying MiXCR to the reads. The table includes under 30,000 distinct CDR3 sequences, approximately 44% detected once. In germline, CDR1 is SNHLY, CDR2 FYNNEI. V lost 4 bases, J lost 0 bases, and 7 bases lay in between. CDR3 size: 13 residues. This sample is drawn from a study of type 1 regulatory T cells. Whole-study context: An in vitro protocol generated T-allo10, a Tr1-enriched, alloantigen-specific CD4 T cell product.

The chain has TRBV2 and TRBJ2-7; D may match TRBD1 or TRBD2 (5 bases each). Material: cultured T cells, either the whole culture or a sorted T cell fraction (not recorded which). The TCR was taken from a human donor in good health. The CDR3 nucleotides read TGTGCCAGCAGTGGTGGGACCTCCTACGAGCAGTACTTC. It specifies CASSGGTSYEQYF.